This T cell receptor (beta chain) was identified in a study of T cell responses to AZD1222 COVID-19 vaccine. Study outcomes and limitations: In the spike-specific TCR repertoire, nearly half reportedly target unmutated variant regions. There were mostly white British donors and more females than males, and clonal diversity was possibly underestimated. Seropositive at baseline were only six or seven AZD1222 recipients.

V shed 2 bases and J shed 7 bases, with 12 bases lying between them. From germline, CDR1 is LNHDA and CDR2 SQIVND (reference sequence). This CDR3 region has 14 residues. Second-dose schedules of about 4 or about 12 weeks were combined. Here immunoSEQ multiplex PCR was the method, and the copy in TCRdb shows in-frame clones only, minus some. The sample comprises about 140,000 clones, roughly 90% of which are singletons, and approximately 4% rests with the top ten. Regarding this clone: Its cognate antigen is unknown.

Sequenced here: peripheral blood, sampled 28 days after the second AZD1222 dose. This clonotype was obtained from an adult who received the AZD1222 COVID-19 vaccine. The chain links TRBV19 to TRBJ1-5; D unresolved. CDR3 amino acids: CASSINGDRQPQHF. DNA for the CDR3: TGTGCCAGTAGTATAAACGGGGATAGGCAGCCCCAGCATTTT.